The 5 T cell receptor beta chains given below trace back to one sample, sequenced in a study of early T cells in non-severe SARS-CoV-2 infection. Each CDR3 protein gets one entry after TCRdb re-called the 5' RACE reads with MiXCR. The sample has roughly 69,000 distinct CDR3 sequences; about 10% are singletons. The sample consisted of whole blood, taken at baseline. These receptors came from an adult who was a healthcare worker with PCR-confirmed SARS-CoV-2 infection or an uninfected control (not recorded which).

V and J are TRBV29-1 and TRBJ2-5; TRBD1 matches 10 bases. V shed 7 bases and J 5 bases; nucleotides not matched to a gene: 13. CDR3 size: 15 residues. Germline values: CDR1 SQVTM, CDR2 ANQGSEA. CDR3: CSATDRGISRETQYF. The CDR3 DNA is TGCAGCGCCACGGACAGGGGGATATCTAGGGAGACCCAGTACTTC.

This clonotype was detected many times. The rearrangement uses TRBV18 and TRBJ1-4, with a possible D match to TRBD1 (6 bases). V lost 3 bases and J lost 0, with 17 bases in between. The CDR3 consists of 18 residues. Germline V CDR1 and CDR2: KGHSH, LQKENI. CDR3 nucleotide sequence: TGTGCCAGCTCACCGGGGGCAGGGAGGTCGGCAACTAATGAAAAACTGTTTTTT. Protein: CASSPGAGRSATNEKLFF.

The CDR3: CASSQSLDRVEEKLFF. CDR3 coding DNA: TGTGCCAGCAGCCAGTCCCTAGACAGGGTCGAAGAAAAACTGTTTTTT. The chain combines TRBV7-9 with TRBJ1-4, with TRBD1 identical over 7 bases. This CDR3 spans 16 amino acids. Trimming cost V 5 bases and J 8 bases; bases outside gene matches: 14. Germline V gene lookup returns CDR1 SEHNR and CDR2 FQNEAQ (reference sequence).

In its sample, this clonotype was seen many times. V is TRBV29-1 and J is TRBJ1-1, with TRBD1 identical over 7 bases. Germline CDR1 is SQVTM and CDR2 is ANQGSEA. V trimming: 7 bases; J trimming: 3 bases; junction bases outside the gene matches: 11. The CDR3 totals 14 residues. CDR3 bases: TGCAGCGCGGGGACAGATATGAGCTACACTGAAGCTTTCTTT. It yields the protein CSAGTDMSYTEAFF. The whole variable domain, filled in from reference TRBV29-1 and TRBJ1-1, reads SAVISQKPSRDICQRGTSLTIQCQVDSQVTMMFWYRQQPGQSLTLIATANQGSEATYESGFVIDKFPISRPNLTFSTLTVSNMSPEDSSIYLCSAGTDMSYTEAFFGQGTRLTVV.

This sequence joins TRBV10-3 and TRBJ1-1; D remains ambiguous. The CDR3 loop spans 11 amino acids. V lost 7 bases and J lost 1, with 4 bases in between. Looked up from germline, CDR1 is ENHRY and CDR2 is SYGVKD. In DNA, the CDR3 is TGTGCCATCAAAGAGAACACTGAAGCTTTCTTT. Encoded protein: CAIKENTEAFF.